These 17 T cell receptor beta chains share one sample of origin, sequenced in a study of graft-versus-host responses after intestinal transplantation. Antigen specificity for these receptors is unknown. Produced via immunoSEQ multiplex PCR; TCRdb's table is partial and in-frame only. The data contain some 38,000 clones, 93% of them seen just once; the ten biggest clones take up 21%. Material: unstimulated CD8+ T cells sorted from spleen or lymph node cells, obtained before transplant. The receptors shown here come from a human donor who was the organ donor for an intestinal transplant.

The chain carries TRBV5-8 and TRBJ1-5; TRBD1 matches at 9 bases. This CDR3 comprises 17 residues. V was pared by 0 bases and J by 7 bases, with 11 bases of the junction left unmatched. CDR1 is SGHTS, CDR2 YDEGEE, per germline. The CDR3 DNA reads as TGTGCCAGCAGCTTGGCAGGGACAGGGCGAGGTCGGCAGCCCCAGCATTTT. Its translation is CASSLAGTGRGRQPQHF.

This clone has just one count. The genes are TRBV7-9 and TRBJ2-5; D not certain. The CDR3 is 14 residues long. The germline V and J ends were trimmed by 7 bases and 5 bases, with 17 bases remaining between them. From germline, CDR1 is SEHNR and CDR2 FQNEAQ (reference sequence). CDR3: CASISTVTSETQYF. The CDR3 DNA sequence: TGTGCCAGCATCTCGACGGTCACGTCGGAGACCCAGTACTTC.

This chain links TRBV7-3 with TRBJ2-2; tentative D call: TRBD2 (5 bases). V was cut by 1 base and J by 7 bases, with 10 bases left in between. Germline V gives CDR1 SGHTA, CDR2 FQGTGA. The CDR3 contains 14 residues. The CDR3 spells CASSLRAGDGELFF. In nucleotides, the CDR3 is TGTGCCAGCAGCTTAAGGGCCGGGGACGGGGAGCTGTTTTTT.

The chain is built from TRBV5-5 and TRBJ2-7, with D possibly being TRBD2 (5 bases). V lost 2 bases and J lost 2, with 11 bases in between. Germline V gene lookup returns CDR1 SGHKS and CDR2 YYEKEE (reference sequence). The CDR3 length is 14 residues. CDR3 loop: CASSLSGVPYEQYF. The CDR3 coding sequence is TGTGCCAGCAGCTTATCCGGGGTACCCTACGAGCAGTACTTC.

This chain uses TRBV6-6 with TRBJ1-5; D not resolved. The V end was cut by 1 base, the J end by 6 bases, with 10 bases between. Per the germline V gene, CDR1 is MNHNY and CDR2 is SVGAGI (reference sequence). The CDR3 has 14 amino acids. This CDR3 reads CASSYLKSVQPQHF. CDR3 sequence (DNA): TGTGCCAGCAGTTACTTGAAATCGGTTCAGCCCCAGCATTTT.

The CDR3: CASRNYNEQFF. The CDR3 nucleotides are TGTGCCAGCAGAAACTACAATGAGCAGTTCTTC. The gene calls are TRBV11-2 and TRBJ2-1; D unresolved. The CDR3 spans 11 residues. From germline, CDR1 is SGHAT and CDR2 FQNNGV. V lost 6 bases and J lost 3, with 3 bases in between. The full variable domain, rest sourced from reference TRBV11-2 and TRBJ2-1, is EAGVAQSPRYKIIEKRQSVAFWCNPISGHATLYWYQQILGQGPKLLIQFQNNGVVDDSQLPKDRFSAERLKGVDSTLKIQPAKLEDSAVYLCASRNYNEQFFGPGTRLTVL.

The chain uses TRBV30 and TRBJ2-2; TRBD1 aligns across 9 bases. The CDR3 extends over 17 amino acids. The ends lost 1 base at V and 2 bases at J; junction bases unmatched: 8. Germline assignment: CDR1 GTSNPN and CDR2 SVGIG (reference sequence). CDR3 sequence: CAWSAGTGFGNTGELFF. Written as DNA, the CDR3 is TGTGCCTGGAGTGCGGGGACAGGGTTCGGTAACACCGGGGAGCTGTTTTTT.

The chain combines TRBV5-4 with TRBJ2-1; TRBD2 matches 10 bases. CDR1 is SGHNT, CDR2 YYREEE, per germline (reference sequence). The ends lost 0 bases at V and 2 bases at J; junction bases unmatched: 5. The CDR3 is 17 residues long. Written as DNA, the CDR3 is TGTGCCAGCAGCTTGGGGGGACTAGCGAGACCCTACAATGAGCAGTTCTTC. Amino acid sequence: CASSLGGLARPYNEQFF.

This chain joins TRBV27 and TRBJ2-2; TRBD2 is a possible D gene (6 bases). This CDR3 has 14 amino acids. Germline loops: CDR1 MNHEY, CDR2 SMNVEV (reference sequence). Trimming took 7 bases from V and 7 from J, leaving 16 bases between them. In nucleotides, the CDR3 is TGTGCCAGCACCTGGAGGGCCCTGGGCGGGGAGCTGTTTTTT. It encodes CASTWRALGGELFF.

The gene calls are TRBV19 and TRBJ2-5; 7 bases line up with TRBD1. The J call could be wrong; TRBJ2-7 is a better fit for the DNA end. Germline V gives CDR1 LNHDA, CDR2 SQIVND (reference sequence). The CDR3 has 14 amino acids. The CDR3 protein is CASSVGTVSYEQYF. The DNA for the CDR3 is TGTGCCAGTAGTGTGGGGACAGTCTCCTACGAGCAGTACTTC.

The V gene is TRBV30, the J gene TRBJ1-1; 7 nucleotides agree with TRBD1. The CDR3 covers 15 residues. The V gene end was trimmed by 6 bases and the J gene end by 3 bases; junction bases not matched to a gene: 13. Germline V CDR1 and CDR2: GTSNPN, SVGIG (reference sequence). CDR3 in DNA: TGTGCCTGCCCCAACCAGGGGGAAGGAGACACTGAAGCTTTCTTT. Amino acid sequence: CACPNQGEGDTEAFF.

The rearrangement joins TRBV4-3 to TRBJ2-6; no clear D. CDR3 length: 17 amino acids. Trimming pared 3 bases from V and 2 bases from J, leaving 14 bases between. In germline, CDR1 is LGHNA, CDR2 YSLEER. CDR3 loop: CASSQVIRVAGANVLTF. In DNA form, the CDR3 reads TGCGCCAGCAGCCAGGTTATTAGGGTTGCTGGGGCCAACGTCCTGACTTTC.

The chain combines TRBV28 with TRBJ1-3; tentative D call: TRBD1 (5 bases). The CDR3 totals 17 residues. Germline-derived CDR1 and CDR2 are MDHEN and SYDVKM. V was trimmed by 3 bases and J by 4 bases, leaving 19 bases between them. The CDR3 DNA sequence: TGTGCCAGCAGTTTTTCCTCTTGGGGGGTCAGGGGAAACACCATATATTTT. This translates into CASSFSSWGVRGNTIYF.

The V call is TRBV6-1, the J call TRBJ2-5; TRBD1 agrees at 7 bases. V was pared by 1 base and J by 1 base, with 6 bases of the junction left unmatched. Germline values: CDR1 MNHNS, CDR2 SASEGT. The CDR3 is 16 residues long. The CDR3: CASSEEVGGIQETQYF. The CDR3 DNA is TGTGCCAGCAGTGAAGAGGTAGGGGGCATCCAAGAGACCCAGTACTTC.

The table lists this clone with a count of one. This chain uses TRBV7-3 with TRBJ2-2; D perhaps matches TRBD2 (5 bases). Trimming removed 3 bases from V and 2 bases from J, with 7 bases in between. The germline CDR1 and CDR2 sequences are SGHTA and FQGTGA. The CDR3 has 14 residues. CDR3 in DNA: TGTGCCAGCAGCTTGTCGGGAAACACCGGGGAGCTGTTTTTT. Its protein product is CASSLSGNTGELFF.

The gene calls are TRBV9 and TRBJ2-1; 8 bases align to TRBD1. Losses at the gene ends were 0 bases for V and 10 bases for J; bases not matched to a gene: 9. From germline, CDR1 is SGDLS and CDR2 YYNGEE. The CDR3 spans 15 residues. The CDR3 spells CASSVGSGGSREQFF. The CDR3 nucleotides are TGTGCCAGCAGCGTAGGATCAGGGGGCAGTCGGGAGCAGTTCTTC.

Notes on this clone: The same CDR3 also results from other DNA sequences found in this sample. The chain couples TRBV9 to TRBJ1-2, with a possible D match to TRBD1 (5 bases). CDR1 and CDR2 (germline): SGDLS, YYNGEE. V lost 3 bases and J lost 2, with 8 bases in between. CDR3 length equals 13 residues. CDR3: CASSEGKNYGYTF. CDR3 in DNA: TGTGCCAGCAGCGAGGGGAAAAACTATGGCTACACCTTC.